The 17 T cell receptor beta chains reported below all come from one sample, sequenced in a study of read filtering for tumor transcriptome and immune sequencing. The library was built from roughly 400 ng RNA with molecular barcoded adaptors for alpha/delta and beta/gamma chains. From the reads, TCRdb called clonotypes with MiXCR, one entry per CDR3 protein. The table has around 58,000 distinct CDR3 sequences, roughly 14% seen once. What was sequenced was a population of CD138-negative cells sorted from bone marrow. The source is a donor aged 40 or older with multiple myeloma.

This clonotype was seen repeatedly, ten times or more. The CDR3 sequence: CASSLARTALVSYEQYF. In nucleotides, the CDR3 is TGTGCCAGCAGTTTAGCTCGGACCGCCTTAGTTTCCTACGAGCAGTACTTC. The chain links TRBV12-3 or TRBV12-4 to TRBJ2-7; D remains ambiguous. The CDR3 loop spans 17 amino acids. Trimming removed 0 bases from V and 1 base from J, with 16 bases in between.

This clonotype was found many times. V is TRBV7-6 and J is TRBJ2-1; D ambiguous. CDR1 SGHVS and CDR2 FNYEAQ come from the germline V gene. This CDR3 contains 17 residues. V was pared by 6 bases and J by 0 bases, with 18 bases between. CDR3 nucleotide sequence: TGTGCCAGCAGAAACCCTTATAGCCGCAGCTCCTACAATGAGCAGTTCTTC. This sequence encodes CASRNPYSRSSYNEQFF.

The chain links TRBV6-2 or TRBV6-3 to TRBJ2-7, with 8 bases matching TRBD1. Germline V lookup: CDR1 MNHEY, CDR2 SVGEGT. The CDR3 sequence is 12 residues long. The V and J ends lost 10 bases and 10 bases, in that order; junction bases with no gene match: 12. The CDR3 DNA follows: TGTGCCACCGCGGACAGGGTTGAGGTACAGTACTTC. As protein: CATADRVEVQYF.

The sample holds a few counts of this clonotype. This rearrangement joins TRBV7-6 to TRBJ1-5, with D unresolved. Trimming left V 3 bases short and J 3 bases short, with 6 bases between. The CDR3 extends over 13 amino acids. Germline lookup yields CDR1 SGHVS and CDR2 FNYEAQ. The CDR3 DNA sequence: TGTGCCAGCAGCTTCGAAGTCAATCAGCCCCAGCATTTT. Translation: CASSFEVNQPQHF.

This clonotype was counted between two and nine times. The chain combines TRBV14 with TRBJ2-1; D remains ambiguous. Per germline, CDR1 SGHDN and CDR2 FVKESK. The CDR3 loop spans 14 amino acids. V was pared by 0 bases and J by 9 bases, with 12 bases between. CDR3 in amino acids: CASSQEIGLGEQFF. CDR3 nucleotides: TGTGCCAGCAGCCAAGAAATTGGGTTGGGTGAGCAGTTCTTC.

Worth noting for this clonotype: The junction shows a germline mismatch at one end, possibly a read error. The rearrangement joins TRBV7-2 to TRBJ2-3; D not certain. Per germline, CDR1 SGHTA and CDR2 FQGNSA. CDR3 length: 16 amino acids. CDR3: CASSSREGPRTDTQYF. CDR3 DNA: TGTGCCAGCAGCTCTCGAGAAGGACCCCGCACCGATACGCAGTATTTT. Full variable domain (missing parts from reference TRBV7-2 and TRBJ2-3): GAGVSQSPSNKVTEKGKDVELRCDPISGHTALYWYRQSLGQGLEFLIYFQGNSAPDKSGLPSDRFSAERTGGSVSTLTIQRTQQEDSAVYLCASSSREGPRTDTQYFGPGTRLTVL.

This clonotype was counted ten times or more. Mismatch with germline at one junction end may stem from a read error. The chain links TRBV12-3 or TRBV12-4 to TRBJ1-2; 9 nucleotides align to TRBD1. The CDR3 covers 13 residues. The CDR3 loop is CAGRTGDNYGYTF. In DNA, the CDR3 is TGTGCCGGCAGGACAGGGGACAACTATGGCTACACCTTC.

There are many counts of this clonotype. The rearrangement joins TRBV6-6 to TRBJ1-1; no definite D call. The CDR3 totals 14 residues. V was shortened by 2 bases and J by 4 bases, with 11 bases between the two germline ends. CDR1 and CDR2 (germline): MNHNY, SVGAGI (reference sequence). The CDR3 nucleotides read TGTGCCAGCAGTTACGATCACCAAGGCACTGAAGCTTTCTTT. This encodes CASSYDHQGTEAFF.

Many counts were recorded for this clonotype. The chain carries TRBV20-1 and TRBJ2-7, with D tentatively TRBD1 or TRBD2 (5 bases each). V was shortened by 1 base and J by 2 bases, with 12 bases between the two germline ends. CDR3 length: 14 residues. Germline CDR1 DFQATT, CDR2 SNEGSKA (reference sequence). CDR3 nucleotide sequence: TGCAGTGCTAGAGCCGCCGGGACCCCCTACGAGCAGTACTTC. Encoded protein: CSARAAGTPYEQYF.

Comment on this clonotype: A clone one base away is much larger, so this may be a read error. The chain combines TRBV28 with TRBJ2-5, with TRBD2 matching 13 bases. The CDR3 consists of 17 residues. Germline V CDR1 and CDR2: MDHEN, SYDVKM. The CDR3, as DNA: TGTGCCAGCAATTCTGCGGGACTAGCGGGGATCCAAGAGACCCAGTGCTTC. Its translation is CASNSAGLAGIQETQCF.

This clonotype was observed many times. The rearrangement links TRBV15 to TRBJ2-7, with D perhaps matching TRBD2 (5 bases). This CDR3 comprises 12 residues. The V end lost 1 base, the J end lost 5 bases, and 6 bases lay between the germline ends. The germline CDR1 and CDR2 sequences are LNHNV and YYDKDF (reference sequence). The CDR3 sequence is CATSRGGNEQYF. In DNA form, the CDR3 reads TGTGCCACCAGCAGAGGAGGGAACGAGCAGTACTTC. Supplemented by reference TRBV15 and TRBJ2-7, the full variable domain reads DAMVIQNPRYQVTQFGKPVTLSCSQTLNHNVMYWYQQKSSQAPKLLFHYYDKDFNNEADTPDNFQSRRPNTSFCFLDIRSPGLGDTAMYLCATSRGGNEQYFGPGTRLTVT.

This clonotype was counted many times. J is TRBJ2-2 and V is TRBV9; D tentatively reads TRBD1 or TRBD2 (5 bases each). The CDR3 spans 17 residues. From germline, CDR1 is SGDLS and CDR2 YYNGEE. The V end lost 5 bases, the J end lost 0 bases, and 17 bases lay between the germline ends. The CDR3 protein is CASREEKDIANTGELFF. The CDR3, as DNA: TGTGCCAGCAGGGAGGAGAAGGACATAGCGAACACCGGGGAGCTGTTTTTT.

This chain links TRBV18 with TRBJ2-3, with D perhaps TRBD1 (5 bases). This CDR3 region has 15 residues. Germline V gene lookup returns CDR1 KGHSH and CDR2 LQKENI. Trimming pared 3 bases from V and 1 base from J, leaving 11 bases between. In nucleotides, the CDR3 is TGTGCCAGCTCACCTCAACAGGACCGCACAGATACGCAGTATTTT. It specifies CASSPQQDRTDTQYF.

With respect to this clonotype: Being one base from a much bigger clone, this may be a read error. The chain employs TRBV29-1 and TRBJ1-1; D might be TRBD1 (5 bases). Deletions cut 6 bases from V and 3 bases from J, with 11 bases between. Germline CDR1 SQVTM, CDR2 ANQGSEA. The CDR3 consists of 12 residues. The CDR3: CSVLGVDTEAFF. The DNA for the CDR3 is TGCAGCGTCTTAGGGGTGGACACTGAAGCTTTCTTT.

This clonotype showed up many times. V and J are TRBV19 and TRBJ2-1, with 11 bases that match TRBD2. CDR3 length equals 17 residues. Germline V gives CDR1 LNHDA, CDR2 SQIVND (reference sequence). The trim removed 1 base at V and 3 bases at J, leaving 5 bases unmatched. DNA for the CDR3: TGTGCCAGTAGTATAGGTACTAGCGGGAGTTACTACAATGAGCAGTTCTTC. This codes for CASSIGTSGSYYNEQFF.

This clonotype was found many times. The CDR3 sequence: CSARPEAGDEQYF. CDR3 DNA: TGCAGTGCTAGACCGGAAGCTGGCGACGAGCAGTACTTC. The rearrangement uses TRBV20-1 and TRBJ2-7; D gene uncertain. V lost 2 bases to trimming and J lost 5 bases, with 13 bases between them. The length of the CDR3 is 13 residues. Germline V gene sequence: CDR1 DFQATT, CDR2 SNEGSKA (reference sequence).

This clonotype was counted at least ten times. V gene TRBV4-3 combines with J gene TRBJ2-1; 10 bases match TRBD2. J lost 8 bases, V lost 0 bases, and 7 bases had no gene match. CDR1 is LGHNA, CDR2 YSLEER, per germline. This CDR3 contains 16 residues. Here the CDR3 reads CASSQERAGGPDEQFF. The CDR3 coding sequence is TGCGCCAGCAGCCAAGAAAGAGCGGGAGGGCCAGATGAGCAGTTCTTC.